This is a list of T cell receptor beta chains from one sample in a study of shared clonotypes between healthy human individuals. Measured with immunoSEQ multiplex PCR; TCRdb has only the in-frame clones, and not every one. There are approximately 1.5 million clones in the sample; about 98% occur only once, and less than 0.55% lies in the top ten. The sequencing sample was made of naive CD4+ T cells sorted from blood. These receptors were taken from a man in his thirties or forties in good health. CDR3s include the opening cysteine and the closing phenylalanine or tryptophan. Fields, in order: CDR3 DNA, CDR3 protein, J gene, D gene, clone size, V gene, CDR3 length. A D gene is named only where the DNA matches it firmly. The size entry is marked missing in some rows and otherwise reads once, few, many or a size class.

CDR3nt: TGTGCCAGCAGCTCCCTAGCGGGAGAGGTCTACAATGAGCAGTTCTTC
CDR3aa: CASSSLAGEVYNEQFF
j_gene: TRBJ2-1
d_gene: TRBD2
abundance: .
v_gene: TRBV7-9
len: 16

CDR3nt: TGTGCCAGCACCTCGGGTCATAAGGCCACAGATACGCAGTATTTT
CDR3aa: CASTSGHKATDTQYF
j_gene: TRBJ2-3
d_gene: .
abundance: .
v_gene: TRBV9
len: 15

CDR3nt: TGTGCCAGCAGTGAGCTACAGGGAGCAGCTAACTATGGCTACACCTTC
CDR3aa: CASSELQGAANYGYTF
j_gene: TRBJ1-2
d_gene: .
abundance: .
v_gene: TRBV6-1
len: 16

CDR3nt: TGTGCCAGCAGATACTCGACAGGGGTAATCCACGAGCAGTACTTC
CDR3aa: CASRYSTGVIHEQYF
j_gene: TRBJ2-7
d_gene: TRBD1
abundance: .
v_gene: TRBV6-5
len: 15

CDR3nt: TGTGCCAGCAGCCATAACATGGGCGAGCAGTACTTC
CDR3aa: CASSHNMGEQYF
j_gene: TRBJ2-7
d_gene: .
abundance: .
v_gene: TRBV7-9
len: 12

CDR3nt: TGTGCCAGCAGTATACAAGCTGAAATGGATGAGCAGTTCTTC
CDR3aa: CASSIQAEMDEQFF
j_gene: TRBJ2-1
d_gene: .
abundance: .
v_gene: TRBV28
len: 14

CDR3nt: TGTGCCAGCAGTGAGAAATCTGTAGGGGCTTTCTTT
CDR3aa: CASSEKSVGAFF
j_gene: TRBJ1-1
d_gene: .
abundance: .
v_gene: TRBV25-1
len: 12

CDR3nt: TGTGCCAGCAGCCGGGACTTCTCCGAAGCTGGGGAGCTGTTTTTT
CDR3aa: CASSRDFSEAGELFF
j_gene: TRBJ2-2
d_gene: .
abundance: .
v_gene: TRBV5-3
len: 15

CDR3nt: TGTGCCAGCAGCACAAACCTAGCGGGAGGGGCAGATACGCAGTATTTT
CDR3aa: CASSTNLAGGADTQYF
j_gene: TRBJ2-3
d_gene: TRBD2
abundance: .
v_gene: TRBV9
len: 16

CDR3nt: TGTGCCAGCAGTGCGTCTAGGATCACGCAGTATTTT
CDR3aa: CASSASRITQYF
j_gene: TRBJ2-3
d_gene: .
abundance: .
v_gene: TRBV27
len: 12

CDR3nt: TGTGCCAGCAGTGACGCCGTGGGGACAGGGCTTGTTGGAAACACCATATATTTT
CDR3aa: CASSDAVGTGLVGNTIYF
j_gene: TRBJ1-3
d_gene: TRBD1
abundance: .
v_gene: TRBV2
len: 18

CDR3nt: TGCGCCAGCAGTGAGGGACTAGCGGGAGTAGATACGCAGTATTTT
CDR3aa: CASSEGLAGVDTQYF
j_gene: TRBJ2-3
d_gene: TRBD2
abundance: .
v_gene: TRBV10-1
len: 15

CDR3nt: TGTGCCTGGAGTGTACTGCGAGCGGGAGGCTACGAGCAGTACTTC
CDR3aa: CAWSVLRAGGYEQYF
j_gene: TRBJ2-7
d_gene: TRBD2
abundance: once
v_gene: TRBV30
len: 15

CDR3nt: TGCGCCAGCAGCAGACTCGGCGGTCCGGATACGCAGTATTTT
CDR3aa: CASSRLGGPDTQYF
j_gene: TRBJ2-3
d_gene: .
abundance: .
v_gene: TRBV5-1
len: 14

CDR3nt: TGTGCCAGCAGCTTATTACTAGCGGCAGATACGCAGTATTTT
CDR3aa: CASSLLLAADTQYF
j_gene: TRBJ2-3
d_gene: TRBD2
abundance: .
v_gene: TRBV7-2
len: 14

CDR3nt: TGTGCCAGCATTGGAGGTGGAAACACCATATATTTT
CDR3aa: CASIGGGNTIYF
j_gene: TRBJ1-3
d_gene: .
abundance: .
v_gene: TRBV6-5
len: 12

CDR3nt: TGTGCCAGCTCACCACTTGGACAGGCCTACTCCTACGAGCAGTACTTC
CDR3aa: CASSPLGQAYSYEQYF
j_gene: TRBJ2-7
d_gene: TRBD1
abundance: .
v_gene: TRBV18
len: 16

CDR3nt: TGTGCCATCAGTACTGGGACAGGATCATCGGAGACCCAGTACTTC
CDR3aa: CAISTGTGSSETQYF
j_gene: TRBJ2-5
d_gene: TRBD1
abundance: .
v_gene: TRBV10-3
len: 15

CDR3nt: TGTGCCAGCAGGCGGACGGGGACCTACGAGCAGTACTTC
CDR3aa: CASRRTGTYEQYF
j_gene: TRBJ2-7
d_gene: .
abundance: .
v_gene: TRBV2
len: 13

CDR3nt: TGTGCCAGCTCACCTTTATCTGGGGCCAACGTCCTGACTTTC
CDR3aa: CASSPLSGANVLTF
j_gene: TRBJ2-6
d_gene: .
abundance: .
v_gene: TRBV18
len: 14

CDR3nt: TGTGCCAGCAGGGTCGGTGGCAACGGCTATGGCTACACCTTC
CDR3aa: CASRVGGNGYGYTF
j_gene: TRBJ1-2
d_gene: .
abundance: .
v_gene: TRBV6-5
len: 14

CDR3nt: TGTGCCAGCAGTACCCGACAGCTCGGTAACGAGCAGTACTTC
CDR3aa: CASSTRQLGNEQYF
j_gene: TRBJ2-7
d_gene: .
abundance: once
v_gene: TRBV27
len: 14

CDR3nt: TGTGCCAGCAGCTTAGGGGGGTCTAGCGGAGGCTCCACAAATACGCAGTATTTT
CDR3aa: CASSLGGSSGGSTNTQYF
j_gene: TRBJ2-3
d_gene: TRBD2
abundance: .
v_gene: TRBV7-9
len: 18

CDR3nt: TGCGCCAGCAGCTTGGACCACAGGTCAAGGGATACGCAGTATTTT
CDR3aa: CASSLDHRSRDTQYF
j_gene: TRBJ2-3
d_gene: .
abundance: .
v_gene: TRBV5-1
len: 15

CDR3nt: TGCAGCGTTGATGAGTCTGGACCAAAGTATTTT
CDR3aa: CSVDESGPKYF
j_gene: TRBJ2-3
d_gene: .
abundance: .
v_gene: TRBV29-1
len: 11